This record concerns one T cell receptor beta chain sequence. Its antigen is unknown. This specimen belongs to a study of PD-1 blockade in classical Hodgkin lymphoma. Study conclusions and caveats: Relapsed/refractory patients reportedly had the lowest baseline TCR diversity, below newly diagnosed patients, who were below healthy donors.

Only in-frame clones appear in the TCRdb table, and some are missing; sequencing was by immunoSEQ multiplex PCR. The sample holds 13,000 or so clones, roughly 75% seen once. Each patient's relapse followed autologous stem cell transplantation, and brentuximab vedotin exposure varied. The V and J ends lost 3 bases and 9 bases, in that order; junction bases with no gene match: 7. The germline V gene has CDR1 MNHEY and CDR2 SVGAGI. This CDR3 region has 14 residues. The TCR was taken from a human donor with classical Hodgkin lymphoma. The chain employs TRBV6-5 and TRBJ2-2; 7 bases are shared with TRBD2. This specimen was peripheral blood mononuclear cells (PBMCs), taken at baseline. The CDR3 sequence: CASSYLGRGRELFF. The CDR3 DNA reads TGTGCCAGCAGTTATTTGGGGCGGGGGAGGGAGCTGTTTTTT.